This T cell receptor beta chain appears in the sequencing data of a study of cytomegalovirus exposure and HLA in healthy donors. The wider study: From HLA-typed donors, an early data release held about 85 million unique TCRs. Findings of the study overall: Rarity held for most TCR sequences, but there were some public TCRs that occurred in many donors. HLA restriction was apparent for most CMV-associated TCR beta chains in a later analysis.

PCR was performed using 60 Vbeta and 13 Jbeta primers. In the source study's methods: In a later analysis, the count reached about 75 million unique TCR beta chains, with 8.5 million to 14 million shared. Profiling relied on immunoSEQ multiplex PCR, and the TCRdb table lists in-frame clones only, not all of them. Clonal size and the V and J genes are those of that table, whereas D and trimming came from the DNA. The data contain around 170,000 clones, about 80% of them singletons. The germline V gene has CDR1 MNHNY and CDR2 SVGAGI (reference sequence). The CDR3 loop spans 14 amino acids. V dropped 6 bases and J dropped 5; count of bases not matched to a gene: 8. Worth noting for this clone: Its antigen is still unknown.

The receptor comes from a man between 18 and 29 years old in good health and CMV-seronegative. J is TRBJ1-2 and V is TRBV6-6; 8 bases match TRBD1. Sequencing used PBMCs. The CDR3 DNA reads TGTGCCAGCAGCTCAACGGGACAGGCATATGGCTACACCTTC. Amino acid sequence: CASSSTGQAYGYTF.